The sequence of this T cell receptor (beta chain) was determined in a study of blood T cells in healthy people across ages. General study points: In long-lived donors, naive CD4+ cell counts and diversity exceeded those of aged donors.

The CDR3 contains 15 residues. In germline, CDR1 is LGHDT, CDR2 YNNKEL (reference sequence). V was clipped by 6 bases and J by 4 bases, with 18 bases between them. Details on this clonotype: Its antigen is unidentified.

For the second PCR, which ran for roughly 7 to 11 cycles, a sample-barcoded 5' primer and a J-beta primer mix were used. A template-switch adaptor that had 12 random nucleotides put a tag on each cDNA molecule. One entry per CDR3 protein, called by TCRdb with MiXCR from the 5' RACE reads. The table has some 1.7 million distinct CDR3 sequences, approximately 28% seen once. The receptor was isolated from a woman aged 25 to 39 in good health. Sequences were obtained from blood. V is TRBV3-1 and J is TRBJ1-1; D is possibly TRBD1 (5 bases). CDR3 sequence: CASSLRLYGTTEAFF. The CDR3 DNA is TGTGCCAGCAGTCTCAGGCTTTATGGGACCACTGAAGCTTTCTTT.